These T cell receptor beta chains were read from a single sample in a study of cytomegalovirus exposure and HLA in healthy donors. The assay was immunoSEQ multiplex PCR, and TCRdb's table has in-frame clones only and misses some. Found here are some 110,000 clones, about two thirds of them singletons; the top ten hold roughly 0.76%. The specimen sequenced was PBMCs. The origin of the receptors is a boy younger than 18 in good health and CMV-seronegative. Each CDR3 is given with its conserved first and last residue. The D gene is left open where the match is weak. Some rows have no size entry. The others give once, few or many, or a class for an expanded clone.

>TRBV27|-|TRBD2|TRBJ2-7
TGTGCCAGCAGGATAAGCGGGGGGGTCACCTACGAGCAGTACTTC
CASRISGGVTYEQYF
>TRBV19|few|TRBD1|TRBJ2-1
TGTGCCAGTAGAACAGGGGGCTACAATGAGCAGTTCTTC
CASRTGGYNEQFF
>TRBV28|-|TRBD1|TRBJ1-2
TGTGCCAGCAGTCCCCGGACAGGGAACTATGGCTACACCTTC
CASSPRTGNYGYTF
>TRBV28|-|TRBD1|TRBJ1-2
TGTGCCACCGACAGGGGACGTGGCTACACCTTC
CATDRGRGYTF
>TRBV4-3|-|TRBD1|TRBJ2-1
TGCGCCAGCAGCCGAATCGGGACAGGGAGGAATGAGCAGTTCTTC
CASSRIGTGRNEQFF
>TRBV25-1|-|TRBD1|TRBJ2-2
TGTGCCAGCAGTGAAGTCAGGGGACAGGGGCATCGGGAGCTGTTTTTT
CASSEVRGQGHRELFF
>TRBV30|few|TRBD1|TRBJ1-3
TGTGCTTCAGACAGGGACGGAAACACCATATATTTT
CASDRDGNTIYF
>TRBV14|-|-|TRBJ2-3
TGTGCCAGCAGCCACCTGGGAGCCATAGATACGCAGTATTTT
CASSHLGAIDTQYF
>TRBV6-1|few|TRBD1|TRBJ1-4
TGTGCCAGCAGTGAAACGAGGACAGGTAGTGAAAAACTGTTTTTT
CASSETRTGSEKLFF
>TRBV11-3|-|TRBD1|TRBJ2-1
TGTGCCAGCAGCTTTTCTTTAATGCCTCGGGGCAGGGGGCACTACAATGAGCAGTTCTTC
CASSFSLMPRGRGHYNEQFF
>TRBV4-2|few|TRBD2|TRBJ2-1
TGTGCCAGCAGCCACGGGGCGGGAGGATACAATGAGCAGTTCTTC
CASSHGAGGYNEQFF
>TRBV28|-|TRBD1|TRBJ1-5
TGTGCCAGCAGAGCCCGGACAGGGAGCAATCAGCCCCAGCATTTT
CASRARTGSNQPQHF
>TRBV29-1|-|TRBD1|TRBJ1-2
TGCAGCGTGGAGGAACAGGGGGCGTCAGGCTACACCTTC
CSVEEQGASGYTF
>TRBV29-1|-|-|TRBJ1-4
TGCAGCGCAGGGGTTGCAACTAATGAAAAACTGTTTTTT
CSAGVATNEKLFF
>TRBV15|-|-|TRBJ1-5
TGTGCCACCAGCAGTTCAGGGGTTAGTAGCAATCAGCCCCAGCATTTT
CATSSSGVSSNQPQHF
>TRBV23-1|-|-|TRBJ1-5
TGCGCCAGCAGTCAATGGCGGGATAGCAATCAGCCCCAGCATTTT
CASSQWRDSNQPQHF
>TRBV19|-|TRBD1|TRBJ1-3
TGTGCCAGTAGGACAGGGGGTGGAAACACCATACATTTT
CASRTGGGNTIHF
>TRBV6-1|-|-|TRBJ1-5
TGTGCCAGCGGTGGCAGGGGTCTTAATCAGCCCCAGCATTTT
CASGGRGLNQPQHF
>TRBV5-1|-|-|TRBJ1-6
TGCGCCAGCAGCCCGGGTTTGGCAGGGGTTAATTCACCCCTCCACTTT
CASSPGLAGVNSPLHF
>TRBV6-5|-|-|TRBJ1-1
TGTGCCAGCCAGAGATGGGGGGTATTAACTGAAGCTTTCTTT
CASQRWGVLTEAFF
>TRBV28|once|-|TRBJ2-7
TGTGCCAGCAGGACGAAACAGGGATCTTCCTACGAGCAGTACTTC
CASRTKQGSSYEQYF
>TRBV27|few|-|TRBJ2-2
TGTGCCAGCAGTCTCAACACCGGGGAGCTGTTTTTT
CASSLNTGELFF
>TRBV7-9|-|-|TRBJ2-6
TGTGCCAGCAGCTTACACTCTGGGGCCAACGTCCTGACTTTC
CASSLHSGANVLTF
>TRBV4-1|few|TRBD1|TRBJ2-3
TGCGCCAGCAGCCAAGATCTAACAGGGGGCACAGATACGCAGTATTTT
CASSQDLTGGTDTQYF
>TRBV2|few|TRBD1|TRBJ2-7
TGTGCCAGCAGTGAAGCGGCCGGGACAGGTGGGCTAGGGCAGTACTTC
CASSEAAGTGGLGQYF
>TRBV2|-|-|TRBJ2-7
TGTGCCAGCTCACCGGGTCAGGGGATCGTCGGGCAGTACTTC
CASSPGQGIVGQYF
>TRBV5-4|-|TRBD1|TRBJ2-2
TGTGCCAGCAGCTTGGTGACAGGGGACACCGGGGAGCTGTTTTTT
CASSLVTGDTGELFF
>TRBV29-1|-|-|TRBJ1-5
TGCAGCGTTGAAGGGGCTGTAGATCAGCCCCAGCATTTT
CSVEGAVDQPQHF
>TRBV10-3|-|TRBD1|TRBJ1-2
TGTGCCATCAGCCGGGACAGAAGGGACTATGGCTACACCTTC
CAISRDRRDYGYTF
>TRBV7-9|-|TRBD2|TRBJ2-3
TGTGCCAGCAGCAACACCCCGGCAAGCGGGGGGGCAGATACGCAGTATTTT
CASSNTPASGGADTQYF
>TRBV30|-|-|TRBJ1-3
TGTGCCTGGGGACAGTCTAAAAACAAAAACACCATATATTTT
CAWGQSKNKNTIYF
>TRBV4-1|few|-|TRBJ2-3
TGCGCCAGCAGCCTGAGGCGAGAGGGCACAGATACGCAGTATTTT
CASSLRREGTDTQYF
>TRBV13|-|TRBD1|TRBJ1-1
TGTGCCAGCGGGGACAGGAGATACATGAACACTGAAGCTTTCTTT
CASGDRRYMNTEAFF